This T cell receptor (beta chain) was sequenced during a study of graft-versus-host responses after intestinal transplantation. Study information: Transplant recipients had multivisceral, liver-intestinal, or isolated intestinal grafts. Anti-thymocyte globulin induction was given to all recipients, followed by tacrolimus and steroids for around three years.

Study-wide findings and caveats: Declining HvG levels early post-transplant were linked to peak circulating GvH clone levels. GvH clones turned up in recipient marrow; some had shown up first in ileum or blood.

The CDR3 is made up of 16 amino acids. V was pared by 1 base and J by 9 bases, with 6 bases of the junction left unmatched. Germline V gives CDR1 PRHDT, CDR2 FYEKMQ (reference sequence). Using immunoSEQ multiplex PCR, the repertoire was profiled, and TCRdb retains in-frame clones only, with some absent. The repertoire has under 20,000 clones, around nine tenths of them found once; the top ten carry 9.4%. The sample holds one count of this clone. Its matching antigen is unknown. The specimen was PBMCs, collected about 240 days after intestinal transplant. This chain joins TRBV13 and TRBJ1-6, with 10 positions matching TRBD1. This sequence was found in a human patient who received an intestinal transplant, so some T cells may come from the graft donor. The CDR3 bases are TGTGCCAGCAGCTTAGACCGGGACAGGGGAGCTTCACCCCTCCACTTT. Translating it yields CASSLDRDRGASPLHF.